Given below is one T cell receptor beta chain in context. Its antigen is undetermined. Germline CDR1 and CDR2: LGHNA and YNFKEQ. CDR3 length equals 13 residues. Trimming took off 1 base at V and 4 bases at J, with 7 bases between the two ends. Naive CD8 cells comprised CD45RO-negative, CCR7-positively selected cells, excluding terminally differentiated effector memory CD45RA+ cells. Assay: immunoSEQ multiplex PCR; the TCRdb copy retains only in-frame clones and omits some. The sample consists of some 2.1 million clones, about 95% of them appearing once. The data derive from a study of shared clonotypes between healthy human individuals. Study-level points and caveats: Generation probabilities were higher for clonotypes shared across all four sorted-subset donors than for unshared ones. Researchers found naive subsets generally carried larger estimated richness than memory subsets.

Specimen: naive CD8+ T cells sorted from blood. The V gene is TRBV4-2, the J gene TRBJ2-5; D remains ambiguous. The receptor's source is a man aged 18 to 29 in good health. CDR3 amino acids: CASSQGKLETQYF. CDR3 nucleotides: TGTGCCAGCAGCCAAGGGAAACTAGAGACCCAGTACTTC.